This T cell receptor beta chain was observed in a study of T cell responses to AZD1222 COVID-19 vaccine. Study-level results: It should be noted that donors were predominantly white British and more often female, and clonal diversity was possibly underestimated. Nearly half of spike-specific TCRs reportedly target variant regions that are unmutated in the B.1.351 and B.1.1.7 variants.

The CDR3 spans 16 residues. Germline-derived CDR1 and CDR2 are SEHNR and FQNEAQ (reference sequence). Unmatched junction bases numbered 8, after V lost 1 base and J lost 3 bases. This table comes from immunoSEQ multiplex PCR, and its TCRdb copy is limited to in-frame clones, with some not included. The sample contains 150,000 to 200,000 clones, about 90% of which appear only once. As regards this clone: Antigen specificity is unknown.

The chain couples TRBV7-9 to TRBJ2-7; 8 bases map to TRBD1. The receptor was derived from an adult who received the MenACWY meningococcal vaccine as a control. Here the sequenced sample was peripheral blood, taken 28 days after the second dose of the MenACWY control vaccine. CDR3 sequence: CASSLGAGQGVYEQYF. The DNA of the CDR3 is TGTGCCAGCAGCTTAGGGGCCGGACAGGGAGTCTACGAGCAGTACTTC. Full variable domain (rest looked up from reference TRBV7-9 and TRBJ2-7): DTGVSQNPRHKITKRGQNVTFRCDPISEHNRLYWYRQTLGQGPEFLTYFQNEAQLEKSRLLSDRFSAERPKGSFSTLEIQRTEQGDSAMYLCASSLGAGQGVYEQYFGPGTRLTVT.